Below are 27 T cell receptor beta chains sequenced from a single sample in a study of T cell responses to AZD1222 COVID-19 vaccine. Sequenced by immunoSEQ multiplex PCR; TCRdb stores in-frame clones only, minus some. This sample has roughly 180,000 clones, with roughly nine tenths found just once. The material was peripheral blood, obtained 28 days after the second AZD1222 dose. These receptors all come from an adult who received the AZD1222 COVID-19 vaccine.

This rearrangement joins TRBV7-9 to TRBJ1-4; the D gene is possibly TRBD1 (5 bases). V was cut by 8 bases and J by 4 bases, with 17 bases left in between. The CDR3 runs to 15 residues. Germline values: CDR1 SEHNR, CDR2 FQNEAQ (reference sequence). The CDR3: CASGETGLRNEKLFF. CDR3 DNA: TGTGCCAGCGGGGAGACGGGACTGCGTAATGAAAAACTGTTTTTT.

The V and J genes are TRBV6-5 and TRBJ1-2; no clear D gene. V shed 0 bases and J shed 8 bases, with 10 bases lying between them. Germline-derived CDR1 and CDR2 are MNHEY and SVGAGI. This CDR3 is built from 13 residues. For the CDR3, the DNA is TGTGCCAGCAGTTACTCGATGGGGAACGGCTACACCTTC. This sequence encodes CASSYSMGNGYTF.

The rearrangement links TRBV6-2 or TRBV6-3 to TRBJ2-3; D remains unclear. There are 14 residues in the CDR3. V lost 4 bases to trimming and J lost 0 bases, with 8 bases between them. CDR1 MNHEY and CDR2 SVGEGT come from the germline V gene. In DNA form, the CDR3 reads TGTGCCAGCAGTTTTGCGACTAGCACAGATACGCAGTATTTT. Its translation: CASSFATSTDTQYF.

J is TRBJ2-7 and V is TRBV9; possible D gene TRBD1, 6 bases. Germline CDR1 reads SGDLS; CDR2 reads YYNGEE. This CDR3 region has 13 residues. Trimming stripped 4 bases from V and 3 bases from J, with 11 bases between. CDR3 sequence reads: CASSRTVGYEQYF. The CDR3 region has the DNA TGTGCCAGCAGCAGGACAGTTGGCTACGAGCAGTACTTC.

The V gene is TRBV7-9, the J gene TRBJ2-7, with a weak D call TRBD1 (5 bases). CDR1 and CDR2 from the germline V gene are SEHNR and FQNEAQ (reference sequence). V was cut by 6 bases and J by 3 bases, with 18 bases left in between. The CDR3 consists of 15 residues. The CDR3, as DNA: TGTGCCAGCAGTACAGACGTGACAGTTGACTACGAGCAGTACTTC. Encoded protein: CASSTDVTVDYEQYF.

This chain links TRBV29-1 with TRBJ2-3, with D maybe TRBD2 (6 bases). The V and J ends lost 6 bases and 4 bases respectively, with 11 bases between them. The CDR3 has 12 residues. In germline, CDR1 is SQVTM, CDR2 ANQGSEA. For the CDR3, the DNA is TGCAGCGTGACAAGCGGGTCAGATACGCAGTATTTT. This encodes CSVTSGSDTQYF.

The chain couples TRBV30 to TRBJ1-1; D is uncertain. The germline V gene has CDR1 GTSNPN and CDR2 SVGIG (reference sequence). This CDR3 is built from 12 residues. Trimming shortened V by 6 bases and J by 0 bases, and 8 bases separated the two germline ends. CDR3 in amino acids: CACPAVNTEAFF. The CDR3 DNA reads TGTGCCTGTCCGGCCGTGAACACTGAAGCTTTCTTT.

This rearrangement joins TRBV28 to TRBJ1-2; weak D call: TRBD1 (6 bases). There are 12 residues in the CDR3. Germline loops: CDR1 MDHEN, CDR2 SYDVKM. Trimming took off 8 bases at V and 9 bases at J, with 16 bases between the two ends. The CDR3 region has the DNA TGTGCCAGCTTCGAGCGCCAGGGGAGCTACACCTTC. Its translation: CASFERQGSYTF.

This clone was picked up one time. CDR3 sequence: CATSVSGRGDTGELFF. CDR3 nucleotide sequence: TGTGCCACCAGTGTTAGCGGGAGAGGGGACACCGGGGAGCTGTTTTTT. This chain joins TRBV24-1 and TRBJ2-2, with 9 bases fitting TRBD2. Germline assignment: CDR1 KGHDR and CDR2 SFDVKD. CDR3 length: 16 amino acids. V trimming: 5 bases; J trimming: 3 bases; junction bases outside the gene matches: 6.

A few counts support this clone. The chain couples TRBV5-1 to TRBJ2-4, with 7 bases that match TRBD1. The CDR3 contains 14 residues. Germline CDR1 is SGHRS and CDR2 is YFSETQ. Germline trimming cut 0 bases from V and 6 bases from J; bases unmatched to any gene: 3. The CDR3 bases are TGCGCCAGCAGCTTGGGCACAGGGGTAAACATTCAGTACTTC. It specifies CASSLGTGVNIQYF.

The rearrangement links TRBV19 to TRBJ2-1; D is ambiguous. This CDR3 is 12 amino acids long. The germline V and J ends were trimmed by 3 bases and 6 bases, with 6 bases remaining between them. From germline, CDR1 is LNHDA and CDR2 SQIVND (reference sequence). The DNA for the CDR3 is TGTGCCAGTAGTATCGTGAGCAATGAGCAGTTCTTC. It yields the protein CASSIVSNEQFF.

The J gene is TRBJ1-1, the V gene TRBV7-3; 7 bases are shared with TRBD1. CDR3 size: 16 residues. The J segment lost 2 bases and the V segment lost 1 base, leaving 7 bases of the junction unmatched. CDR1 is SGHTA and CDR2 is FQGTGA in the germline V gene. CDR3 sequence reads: CASSLKPRGGNTEAFF. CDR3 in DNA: TGTGCCAGCAGCTTAAAACCCAGGGGGGGCAACACTGAAGCTTTCTTT.

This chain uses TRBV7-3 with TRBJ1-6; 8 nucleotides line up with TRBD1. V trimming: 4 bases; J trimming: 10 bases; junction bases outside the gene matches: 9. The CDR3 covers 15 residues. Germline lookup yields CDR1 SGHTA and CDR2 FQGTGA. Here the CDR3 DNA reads TGTGCCAGCAGCTCTCCGGGACAGGCTGAATCACCCCTCCACTTT. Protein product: CASSSPGQAESPLHF.

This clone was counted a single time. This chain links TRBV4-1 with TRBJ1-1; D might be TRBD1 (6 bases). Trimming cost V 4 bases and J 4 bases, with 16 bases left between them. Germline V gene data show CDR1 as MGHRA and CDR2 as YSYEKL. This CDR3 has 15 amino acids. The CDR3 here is CASSPARGAVTEAFF. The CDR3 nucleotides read TGCGCCAGCAGCCCCGCCCGGGGGGCCGTCACTGAAGCTTTCTTT.

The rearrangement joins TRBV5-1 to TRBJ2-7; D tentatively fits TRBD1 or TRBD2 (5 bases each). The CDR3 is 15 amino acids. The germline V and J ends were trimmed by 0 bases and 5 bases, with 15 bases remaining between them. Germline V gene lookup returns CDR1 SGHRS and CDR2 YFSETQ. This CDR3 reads CASSLGGGSGNEQYF. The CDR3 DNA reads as TGCGCCAGCAGCTTGGGTGGGGGTTCCGGGAACGAGCAGTACTTC. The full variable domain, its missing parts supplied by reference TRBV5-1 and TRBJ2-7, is KAGVTQTPRYLIKTRGQQVTLSCSPISGHRSVSWYQQTPGQGLQFLFEYFSETQRNKGNFPGRFSGRQFSNSRSEMNVSTLELGDSALYLCASSLGGGSGNEQYFGPGTRLTVT.

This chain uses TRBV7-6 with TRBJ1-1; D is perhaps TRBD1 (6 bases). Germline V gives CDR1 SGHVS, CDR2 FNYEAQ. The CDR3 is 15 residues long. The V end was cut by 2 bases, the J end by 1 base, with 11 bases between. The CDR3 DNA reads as TGTGCCAGCAGCTTAATCACAGGGCCGAACACTGAAGCTTTCTTT. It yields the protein CASSLITGPNTEAFF. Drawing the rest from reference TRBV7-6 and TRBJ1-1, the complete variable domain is GAGVSQSPRYKVTKRGQDVALRCDPISGHVSLYWYRQALGQGPEFLTYFNYEAQQDKSGLPNDRFSAERPEGSISTLTIQRTEQRDSAMYRCASSLITGPNTEAFFGQGTRLTVV.

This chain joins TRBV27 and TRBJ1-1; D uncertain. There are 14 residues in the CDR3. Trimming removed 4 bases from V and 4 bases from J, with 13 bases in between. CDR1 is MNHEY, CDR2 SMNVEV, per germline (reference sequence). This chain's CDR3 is CASSSLLTITEAFF. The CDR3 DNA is TGTGCCAGCAGTTCCCTCTTAACGATCACTGAAGCTTTCTTT.

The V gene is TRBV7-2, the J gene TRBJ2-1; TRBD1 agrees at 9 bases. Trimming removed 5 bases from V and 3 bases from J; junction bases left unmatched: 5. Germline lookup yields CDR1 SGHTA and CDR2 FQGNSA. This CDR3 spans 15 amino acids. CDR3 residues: CASSRRDRDYNEQFF. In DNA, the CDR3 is TGTGCCAGCAGCCGCCGGGACAGGGACTACAATGAGCAGTTCTTC. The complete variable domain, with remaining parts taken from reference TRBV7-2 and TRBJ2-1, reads GAGVSQSPSNKVTEKGKDVELRCDPISGHTALYWYRQSLGQGLEFLIYFQGNSAPDKSGLPSDRFSAERTGGSVSTLTIQRTQQEDSAVYLCASSRRDRDYNEQFFGPGTRLTVL.

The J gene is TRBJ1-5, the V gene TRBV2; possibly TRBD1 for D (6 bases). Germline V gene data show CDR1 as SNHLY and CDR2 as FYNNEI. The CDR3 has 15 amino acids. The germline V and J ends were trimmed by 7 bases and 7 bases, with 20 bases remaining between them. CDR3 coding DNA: TGTGCCAGCACTGCGGAAGGACAGAAAGGGCAGCCCCAGCATTTT. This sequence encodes CASTAEGQKGQPQHF. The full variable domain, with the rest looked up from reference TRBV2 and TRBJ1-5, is EPEVTQTPSHQVTQMGQEVILRCVPISNHLYFYWYRQILGQKVEFLVSFYNNEISEKSEIFDDQFSVERPDGSNFTLKIRSTKLEDSAMYFCASTAEGQKGQPQHFGDGTRLSIL.

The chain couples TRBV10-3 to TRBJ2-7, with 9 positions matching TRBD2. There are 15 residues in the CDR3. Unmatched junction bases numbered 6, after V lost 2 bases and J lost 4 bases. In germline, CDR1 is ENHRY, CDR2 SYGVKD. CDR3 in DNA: TGTGCCATCAGTGAGAGACTAGCGGAGGGTTACGAGCAGTACTTC. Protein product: CAISERLAEGYEQYF.

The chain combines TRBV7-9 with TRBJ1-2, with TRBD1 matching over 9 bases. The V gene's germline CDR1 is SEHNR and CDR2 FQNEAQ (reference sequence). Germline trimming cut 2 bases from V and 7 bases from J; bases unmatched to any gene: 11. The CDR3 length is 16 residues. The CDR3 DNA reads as TGTGCCAGCAGCTTATACCCGGGACAGGGAATCCGTGGCTACACCTTC. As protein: CASSLYPGQGIRGYTF. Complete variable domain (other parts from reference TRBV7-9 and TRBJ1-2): DTGVSQNPRHKITKRGQNVTFRCDPISEHNRLYWYRQTLGQGPEFLTYFQNEAQLEKSRLLSDRFSAERPKGSFSTLEIQRTEQGDSAMYLCASSLYPGQGIRGYTFGSGTRLTVV.

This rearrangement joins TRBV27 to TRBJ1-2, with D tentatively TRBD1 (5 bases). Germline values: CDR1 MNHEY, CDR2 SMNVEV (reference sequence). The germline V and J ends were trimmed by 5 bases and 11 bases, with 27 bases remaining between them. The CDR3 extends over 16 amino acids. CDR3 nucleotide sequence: TGTGCCAGCAGTGCCCAGACCGGGACGGGCCGTATGAGGTACACCTTC. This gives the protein CASSAQTGTGRMRYTF.

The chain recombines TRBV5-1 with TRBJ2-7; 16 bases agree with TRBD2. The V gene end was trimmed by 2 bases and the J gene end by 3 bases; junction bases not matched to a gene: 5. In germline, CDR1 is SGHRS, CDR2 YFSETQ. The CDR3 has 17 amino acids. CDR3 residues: CASSFGTSGRVGYEQYF. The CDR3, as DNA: TGCGCCAGCAGCTTCGGGACTAGCGGGAGGGTCGGCTACGAGCAGTACTTC.

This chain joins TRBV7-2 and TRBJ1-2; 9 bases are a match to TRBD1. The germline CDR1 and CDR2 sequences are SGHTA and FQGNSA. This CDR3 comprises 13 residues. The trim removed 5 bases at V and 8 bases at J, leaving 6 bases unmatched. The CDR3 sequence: CASSRDREEGYTF. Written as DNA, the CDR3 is TGTGCCAGCAGCCGGGACAGGGAGGAGGGCTACACCTTC.

The CDR3 DNA reads TGTGCCAGCAGCTCCGGGACAGCCGGTTCACCCCTCCACTTT. Encoded protein: CASSSGTAGSPLHF. The V gene is TRBV7-2, the J gene TRBJ1-6, with 7 bases lining up with TRBD1. The germline V gene encodes CDR1 SGHTA and CDR2 FQGNSA. Trimming cost V 4 bases and J 9 bases; bases outside gene matches: 6. The CDR3 contains 14 residues.

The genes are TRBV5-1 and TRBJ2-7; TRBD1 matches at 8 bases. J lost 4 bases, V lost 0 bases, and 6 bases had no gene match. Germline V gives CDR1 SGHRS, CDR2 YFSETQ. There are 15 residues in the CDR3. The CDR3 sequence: CASSLVPGGSYEQYF. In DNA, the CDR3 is TGCGCCAGCAGCTTGGTACCAGGGGGCTCATACGAGCAGTACTTC.

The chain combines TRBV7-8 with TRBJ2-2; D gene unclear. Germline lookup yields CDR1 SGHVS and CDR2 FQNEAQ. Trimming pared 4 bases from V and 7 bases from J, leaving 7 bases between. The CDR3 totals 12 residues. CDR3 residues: CASSSGGGELFF. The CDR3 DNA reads TGTGCCAGCAGCTCCGGCGGCGGGGAGCTGTTTTTT. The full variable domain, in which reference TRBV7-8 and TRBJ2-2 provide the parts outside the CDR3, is GAGVSQSPRYKVAKRGQDVALRCDPISGHVSLFWYQQALGQGPEFLTYFQNEAQLDKSGLPSDRFFAERPEGSVSTLKIQRTQQEDSAVYLCASSSGGGELFFGEGSRLTVL.